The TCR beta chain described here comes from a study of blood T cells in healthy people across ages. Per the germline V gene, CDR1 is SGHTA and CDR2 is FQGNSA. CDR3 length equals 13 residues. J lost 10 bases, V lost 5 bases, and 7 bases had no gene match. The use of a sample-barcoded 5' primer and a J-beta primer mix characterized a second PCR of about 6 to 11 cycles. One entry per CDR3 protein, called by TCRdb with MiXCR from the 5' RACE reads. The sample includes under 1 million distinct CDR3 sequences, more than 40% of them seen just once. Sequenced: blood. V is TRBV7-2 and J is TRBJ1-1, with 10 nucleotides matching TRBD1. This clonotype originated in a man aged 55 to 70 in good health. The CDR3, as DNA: TGTGCCAGCAGCCAATGGGACAGGGGAATAGCTTTCTTT. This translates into CASSQWDRGIAFF.